The present T cell receptor (beta chain) was sequenced within a study of T cells in Graves' hyperthyroidism and ophthalmopathy. RNA transcripts were the template for amplifying TCR beta CDR3 regions. TCR CDR3 underwent first-round RT-PCR with the HTBI primer set. Using its own MiXCR run on the multiplex PCR reads, TCRdb lists one record per CDR3 protein. The repertoire holds around 610,000 distinct CDR3 sequences, with 14% to 15% as singletons. The study excluded patients with uncontrolled infection, other autoimmune disease, pregnancy or lactation. In its sample, this clonotype was seen a few times. Trimming removed 5 bases from V and 2 bases from J; junction bases left unmatched: 10. The germline V gene has CDR1 GTSNPN and CDR2 SVGIG (reference sequence). This CDR3 has 15 residues.

The V and J genes are TRBV30 and TRBJ1-1, with TRBD1 matching over 8 bases. This TCR was recovered from a woman aged 40 to 50 with Graves' ophthalmopathy. Sequencing was done on a sample of blood. CDR3 nucleotides: TGTGCCTGGGGATCTAGACAGGGGCTCAACACTGAAGCTTTCTTT. It yields the protein CAWGSRQGLNTEAFF.